This T cell receptor beta chain emerged from a study of shared clonotypes between healthy human individuals. Authors' methods: There were no quality scores in the junction-only immunoSEQ sequences, so filtering differed. Assay used: immunoSEQ multiplex PCR; TCRdb lists only in-frame clones, some missing. From that table come the V and J calls and clone size; the DNA was used to work out D and trimming. The sample lists millions of clones; roughly 95% were seen once. This CDR3 has 16 residues. V dropped 4 bases and J dropped 7 bases, with 22 bases sitting between them. The germline CDR1 and CDR2 sequences are SEHNR and FQNEAQ (reference sequence). Positively selected for CCR7, the CD45RO-negative cells used as naive CD8 cells excluded terminally differentiated effector memory CD45RA+ cells.

V usage is TRBV7-9 and J usage is TRBJ1-1, with D possibly matching TRBD1 (5 bases). The sequence was collected from a man between 18 and 35 years old in good health. Sequenced sample: naive CD8+ T cells sorted from blood. CDR3 coding DNA: TGTGCCAGCAGCTCCCCTTCCTTGGGACCGACGGATGAAGCTTTCTTT. Its protein product is CASSSPSLGPTDEAFF.